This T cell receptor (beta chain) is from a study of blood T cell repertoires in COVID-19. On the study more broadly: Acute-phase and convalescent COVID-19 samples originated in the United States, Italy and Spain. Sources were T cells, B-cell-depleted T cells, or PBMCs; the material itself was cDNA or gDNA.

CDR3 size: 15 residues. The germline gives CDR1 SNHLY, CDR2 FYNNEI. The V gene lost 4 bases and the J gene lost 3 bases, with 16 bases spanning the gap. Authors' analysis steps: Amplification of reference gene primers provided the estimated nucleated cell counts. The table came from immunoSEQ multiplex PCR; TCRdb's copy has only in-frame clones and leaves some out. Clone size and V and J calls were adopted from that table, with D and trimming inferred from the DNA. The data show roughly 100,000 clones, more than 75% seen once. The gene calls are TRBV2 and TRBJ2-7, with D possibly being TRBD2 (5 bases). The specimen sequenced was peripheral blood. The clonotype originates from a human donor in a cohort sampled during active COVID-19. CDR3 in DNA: TGTGCCAGCAGTGCGGGGTCCAGGTTCCTCTACGAGCAGTACTTC. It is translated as CASSAGSRFLYEQYF. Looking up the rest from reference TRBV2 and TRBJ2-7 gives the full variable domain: EPEVTQTPSHQVTQMGQEVILRCVPISNHLYFYWYRQILGQKVEFLVSFYNNEISEKSEIFDDQFSVERPDGSNFTLKIRSTKLEDSAMYFCASSAGSRFLYEQYFGPGTRLTVT.